This T cell receptor beta chain is from a study of T cell responses to AZD1222 COVID-19 vaccine. Produced via immunoSEQ multiplex PCR; TCRdb's table is partial and in-frame only. This table holds around 130,000 clones, over 90% found once. Trimming took 5 bases from V and 4 from J, leaving 5 bases between them. The CDR3 consists of 12 residues. The sequence was collected from an adult in good health. The rearrangement links TRBV12-3 or TRBV12-4 to TRBJ2-2; D uncertain. The sequencing here drew on peripheral blood, taken on day 0 of AZD1222 vaccination. This chain's CDR3 is CASSQFTGELFF. For the CDR3, the DNA is TGTGCCAGCAGTCAGTTCACCGGGGAGCTGTTTTTT.